This TCR beta chain emerged from a study of cytomegalovirus exposure and HLA in healthy donors. Overall study context: The roughly 110 validation repertoires matched the 500 to 750 first-cohort repertoires in platform, a later analysis reported.

Trimming took 4 bases from V and 8 from J, leaving 14 bases between them. The CDR3 runs to 14 residues. Germline V gene sequence: CDR1 MNHEY, CDR2 SVGAGI. Profiled with immunoSEQ multiplex PCR; TCRdb holds only in-frame clones, not every one. The table shows approximately 260,000 clones, with approximately 83% occurring only once. This clone has just one count. The gene calls are TRBV6-5 and TRBJ1-4; D ambiguous. Input material: PBMCs. The receptor comes from a young woman in good health and CMV-seropositive. Here the CDR3 DNA reads TGTGCCAGCAGTTCTGAACGGTCGCTCGAAAAACTGTTTTTT. Its translation is CASSSERSLEKLFF.